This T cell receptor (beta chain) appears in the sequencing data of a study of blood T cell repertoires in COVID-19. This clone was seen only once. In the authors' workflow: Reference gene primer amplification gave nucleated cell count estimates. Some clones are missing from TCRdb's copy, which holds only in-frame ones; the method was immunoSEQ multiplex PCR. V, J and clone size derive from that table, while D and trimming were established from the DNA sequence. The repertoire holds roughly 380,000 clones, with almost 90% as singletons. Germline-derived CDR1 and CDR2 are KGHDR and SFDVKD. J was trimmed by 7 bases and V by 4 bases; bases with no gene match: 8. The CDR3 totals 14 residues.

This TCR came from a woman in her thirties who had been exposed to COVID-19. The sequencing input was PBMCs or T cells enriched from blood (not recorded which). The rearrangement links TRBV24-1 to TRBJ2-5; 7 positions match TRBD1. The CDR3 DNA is TGTGCCACCAGTGACCCTGACAGGGAATGGACCCAGTACTTC. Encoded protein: CATSDPDREWTQYF.